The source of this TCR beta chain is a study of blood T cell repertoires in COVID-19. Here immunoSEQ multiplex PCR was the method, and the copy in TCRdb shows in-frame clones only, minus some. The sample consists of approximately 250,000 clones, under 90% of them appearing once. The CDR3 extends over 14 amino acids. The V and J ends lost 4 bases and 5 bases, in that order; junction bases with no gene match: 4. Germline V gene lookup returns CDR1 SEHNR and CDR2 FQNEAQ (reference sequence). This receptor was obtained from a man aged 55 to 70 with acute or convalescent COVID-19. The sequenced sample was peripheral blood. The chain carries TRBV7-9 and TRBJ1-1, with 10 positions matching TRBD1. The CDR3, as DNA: TGTGCCAGCAGCTGGGGACAGGGGAGTACTGAAGCTTTCTTT. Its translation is CASSWGQGSTEAFF.